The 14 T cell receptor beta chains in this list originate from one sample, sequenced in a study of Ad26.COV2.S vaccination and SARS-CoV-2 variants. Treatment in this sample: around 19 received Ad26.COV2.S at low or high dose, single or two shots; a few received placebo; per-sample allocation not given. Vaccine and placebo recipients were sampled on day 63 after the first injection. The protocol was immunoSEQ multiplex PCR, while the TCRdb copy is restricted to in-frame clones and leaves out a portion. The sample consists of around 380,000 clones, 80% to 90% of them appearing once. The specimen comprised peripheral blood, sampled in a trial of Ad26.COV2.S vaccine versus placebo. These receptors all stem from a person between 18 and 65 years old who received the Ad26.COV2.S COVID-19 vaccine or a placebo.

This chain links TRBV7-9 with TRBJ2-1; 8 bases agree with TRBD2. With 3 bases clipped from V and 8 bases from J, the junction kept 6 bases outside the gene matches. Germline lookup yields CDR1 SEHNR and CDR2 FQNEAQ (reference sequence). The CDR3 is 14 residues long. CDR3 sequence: CASSFSGGTDEQFF. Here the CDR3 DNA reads TGTGCCAGCAGCTTCAGCGGGGGCACCGATGAGCAGTTCTTC. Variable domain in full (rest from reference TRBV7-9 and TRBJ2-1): DTGVSQNPRHKITKRGQNVTFRCDPISEHNRLYWYRQTLGQGPEFLTYFQNEAQLEKSRLLSDRFSAERPKGSFSTLEIQRTEQGDSAMYLCASSFSGGTDEQFFGPGTRLTVL.

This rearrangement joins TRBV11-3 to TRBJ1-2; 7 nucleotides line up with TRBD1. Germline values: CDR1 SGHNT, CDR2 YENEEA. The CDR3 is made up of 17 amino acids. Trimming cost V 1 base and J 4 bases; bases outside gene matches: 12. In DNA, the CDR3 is TGTGCCAGCAGCTTAGGCAGGGGGATAAGGAAAGGCTATGGCTACACCTTC. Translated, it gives CASSLGRGIRKGYGYTF.

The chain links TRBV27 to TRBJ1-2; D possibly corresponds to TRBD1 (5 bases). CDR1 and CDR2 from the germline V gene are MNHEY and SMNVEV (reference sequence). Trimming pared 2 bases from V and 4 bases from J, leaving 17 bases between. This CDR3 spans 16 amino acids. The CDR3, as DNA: TGTGCCAGCAGTTTAGATCCCGGGACGGCGCCCTATGGCTACACCTTC. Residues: CASSLDPGTAPYGYTF.

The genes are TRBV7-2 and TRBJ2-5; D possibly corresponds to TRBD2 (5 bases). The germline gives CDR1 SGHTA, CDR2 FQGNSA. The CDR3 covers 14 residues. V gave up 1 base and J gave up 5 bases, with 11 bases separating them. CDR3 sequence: CASSLDLRTETQYF. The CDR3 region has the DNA TGTGCCAGCAGCTTAGATTTGCGGACTGAGACCCAGTACTTC.

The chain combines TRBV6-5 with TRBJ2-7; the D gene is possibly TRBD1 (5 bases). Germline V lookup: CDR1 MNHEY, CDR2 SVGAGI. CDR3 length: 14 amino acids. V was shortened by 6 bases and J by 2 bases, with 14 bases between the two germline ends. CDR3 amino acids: CASRRTKSAYEQYF. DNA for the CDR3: TGTGCCAGCAGACGGACAAAGTCGGCCTACGAGCAGTACTTC.

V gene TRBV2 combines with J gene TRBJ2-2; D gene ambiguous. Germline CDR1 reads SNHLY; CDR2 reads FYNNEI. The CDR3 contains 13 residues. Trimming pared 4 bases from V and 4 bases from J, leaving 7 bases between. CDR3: CASSVLPTGELFF. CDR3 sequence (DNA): TGTGCCAGCAGTGTTTTACCCACCGGGGAGCTGTTTTTT.

CDR3: CASSQLGFYNEQFF. CDR3 bases: TGTGCCAGCAGCCAATTGGGTTTTTACAATGAGCAGTTCTTC. The chain joins TRBV16 to TRBJ2-1; D ambiguous. CDR1 is KGHSY and CDR2 is FQNENV in the germline V gene. With 1 base removed from V and 4 bases from J, the gap between germline ends came to 8 bases. This CDR3 region has 14 residues.

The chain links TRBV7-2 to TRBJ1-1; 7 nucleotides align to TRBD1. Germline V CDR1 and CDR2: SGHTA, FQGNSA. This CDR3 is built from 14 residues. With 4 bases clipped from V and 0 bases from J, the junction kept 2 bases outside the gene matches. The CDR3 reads CASSSQGMNTEAFF. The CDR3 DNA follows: TGTGCCAGCAGCTCACAGGGGATGAACACTGAAGCTTTCTTT.

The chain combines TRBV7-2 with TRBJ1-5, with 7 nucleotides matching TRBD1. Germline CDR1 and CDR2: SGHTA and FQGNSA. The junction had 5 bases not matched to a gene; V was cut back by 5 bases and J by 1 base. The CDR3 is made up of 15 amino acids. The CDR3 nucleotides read TGTGCCAGCAGCAGGCAGGGGGGAAGCAATCAGCCCCAGCATTTT. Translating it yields CASSRQGGSNQPQHF. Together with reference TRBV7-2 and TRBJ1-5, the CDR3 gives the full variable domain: GAGVSQSPSNKVTEKGKDVELRCDPISGHTALYWYRQSLGQGLEFLIYFQGNSAPDKSGLPSDRFSAERTGGSVSTLTIQRTQQEDSAVYLCASSRQGGSNQPQHFGDGTRLSIL.

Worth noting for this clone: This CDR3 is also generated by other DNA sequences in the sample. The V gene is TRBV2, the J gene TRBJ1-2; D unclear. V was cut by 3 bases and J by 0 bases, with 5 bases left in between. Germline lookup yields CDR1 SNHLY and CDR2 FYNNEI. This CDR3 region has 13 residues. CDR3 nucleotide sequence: TGTGCCAGCAGTGACCGAGCTAACTATGGCTACACCTTC. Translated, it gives CASSDRANYGYTF.

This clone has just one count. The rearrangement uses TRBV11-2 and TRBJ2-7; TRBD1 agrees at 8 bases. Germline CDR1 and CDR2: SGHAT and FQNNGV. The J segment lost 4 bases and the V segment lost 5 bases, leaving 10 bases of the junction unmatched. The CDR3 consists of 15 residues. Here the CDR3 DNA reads TGTGCCAGCAGCCTAAGTACCAGGGGGCTTTACGAGCAGTACTTC. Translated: CASSLSTRGLYEQYF.

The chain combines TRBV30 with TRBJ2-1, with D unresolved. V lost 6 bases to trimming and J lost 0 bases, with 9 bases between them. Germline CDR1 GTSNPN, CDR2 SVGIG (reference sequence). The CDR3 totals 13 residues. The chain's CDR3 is CACYPSSYNEQFF. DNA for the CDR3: TGTGCCTGTTACCCGAGCTCCTACAATGAGCAGTTCTTC.

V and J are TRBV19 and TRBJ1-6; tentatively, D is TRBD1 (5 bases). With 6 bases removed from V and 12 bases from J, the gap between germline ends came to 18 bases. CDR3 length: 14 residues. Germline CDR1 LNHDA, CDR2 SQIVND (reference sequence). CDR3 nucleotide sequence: TGTGCCAGTAGCCGGGACGCAGGAATCCAACCCCTCCACTTT. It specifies CASSRDAGIQPLHF.

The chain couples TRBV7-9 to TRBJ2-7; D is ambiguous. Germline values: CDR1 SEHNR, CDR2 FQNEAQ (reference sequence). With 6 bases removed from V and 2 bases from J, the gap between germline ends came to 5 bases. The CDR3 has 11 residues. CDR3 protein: CASSQAYEQYF. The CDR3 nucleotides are TGTGCCAGCAGTCAAGCCTACGAGCAGTACTTC.